The 21 T cell receptor beta chains below come from one sample, sequenced in a study of T cell repertoires in cytomegalovirus infection (dated by TCRdb to 2018 to 2020). The run used an Illumina HiSeq 1500. Clones were called with MiXCR by TCRdb after fastp trimmed the public reads at Q25, and only in-frame beta chains were retained. Records with the same CDR3 protein are collapsed into one entry carrying the most frequent genes and DNA. This sample has under 300,000 distinct CDR3 sequences in its table, and approximately 13% of those were observed once. The ten most abundant clones make up under 2% of the sample. The sample was PBMCs. Receptors originate from a human donor in good health (CMV status not recorded). Some clones in this sample may be carry-over from other donors' samples.

This clonotype was detected ten times or more. This rearrangement joins TRBV7-2 to TRBJ1-5, with 7 bases identical to TRBD1. Trimming at V came to 5 bases and at J to 4 bases, leaving 11 bases not matched to a gene. CDR1 SGHTA and CDR2 FQGNSA come from the germline V gene. This CDR3 is 16 amino acids long. The CDR3 DNA sequence: TGTGCCAGCAGCATACGACAGGGCGGGGGAAATCAGCCCCAGCATTTT. This sequence encodes CASSIRQGGGNQPQHF.

This clonotype has more than one count but fewer than ten. The gene calls are TRBV6-1 and TRBJ1-4; 7 bases line up with TRBD1. CDR1 MNHNS and CDR2 SASEGT come from the germline V gene. The CDR3 has 16 residues. V lost 6 bases and J lost 4; bases outside the gene matches: 11. The CDR3 here is CASRTRHRGYNEKLFF. In DNA, the CDR3 is TGTGCCAGCAGGACCAGACACAGGGGATATAATGAAAAACTGTTTTTT.

There are a few counts of this clonotype. This chain joins TRBV27 and TRBJ1-1, with 7 bases fitting TRBD1. Germline loops: CDR1 MNHEY, CDR2 SMNVEV (reference sequence). J lost 12 bases, V lost 6 bases, and 10 bases had no gene match. The CDR3 has 12 amino acids. CDR3 in DNA: TGTGCCAGCAGCCAAGGCGGACAGGCTACTTTCTTT. Protein product: CASSQGGQATFF.

This clonotype was observed a few times. The gene calls are TRBV14 and TRBJ2-2; D may be TRBD1 (5 bases). The germline gives CDR1 SGHDN, CDR2 FVKESK. V lost 5 bases to trimming and J lost 1 base, with 14 bases between them. This CDR3 is 16 amino acids long. CDR3 in amino acids: CASSTTQGLNTGELFF. Here the CDR3 DNA reads TGTGCCAGCAGCACGACGCAGGGCCTGAACACCGGGGAGCTGTTTTTT.

This clonotype has only a few counts. This rearrangement joins TRBV11-2 to TRBJ1-1; D ambiguous. The V and J ends lost 5 bases and 2 bases respectively, with 12 bases between them. The CDR3 runs to 14 residues. Germline lookup yields CDR1 SGHAT and CDR2 FQNNGV. The CDR3 here is CASSPAGVNTEAFF. Here the CDR3 DNA reads TGTGCCAGCAGCCCGGCGGGAGTTAACACTGAAGCTTTCTTT.

This clonotype was observed at least ten times. The chain uses TRBV6-2 or TRBV6-3 and TRBJ1-2; 9 nucleotides match TRBD1. The CDR3 has 18 residues. With V trimmed by 1 base and J by 6 bases, 15 bases remained unmatched. Germline V gene sequence: CDR1 MNHEY, CDR2 SVGEGT. The CDR3 loop is CASSYFLRTGDLKDGYTF. The CDR3 DNA follows: TGTGCCAGCAGTTACTTCCTCCGGACAGGGGACCTTAAGGATGGCTACACCTTC.

The chain joins TRBV7-6 to TRBJ1-1, with TRBD1 matching over 8 bases. CDR3 length equals 15 residues. V shed 5 bases, J shed 0 bases, and the junction held 5 bases outside the gene matches. CDR1 and CDR2 from the germline V gene are SGHVS and FNYEAQ. The CDR3 region has the DNA TGTGCCAGCAGCCCGAAACAGGGGGTGAACACTGAAGCTTTCTTT. This sequence encodes CASSPKQGVNTEAFF.

The rearrangement joins TRBV4-2 to TRBJ1-1; 8 positions match TRBD1. With 1 base clipped from V and 0 bases from J, the junction kept 4 bases outside the gene matches. Germline values: CDR1 LGHNA, CDR2 YNFKEQ. The CDR3 has 16 residues. The CDR3 nucleotides read TGTGCCAGCAGCCAAGTTCCACAGGGGGTGAACACTGAAGCTTTCTTT. It codes for CASSQVPQGVNTEAFF.

In this sample, this clonotype turned up many times. The chain couples TRBV5-1 to TRBJ2-3, with D perhaps TRBD2 (6 bases). From germline, CDR1 is SGHRS and CDR2 YFSETQ. The CDR3 consists of 15 residues. The V end was cut by 0 bases, the J end by 2 bases, with 10 bases between. CDR3: CASSLESGPTDTQYF. The CDR3 DNA reads as TGCGCCAGCAGCTTGGAGAGCGGGCCCACAGATACGCAGTATTTT.

The gene calls are TRBV7-3 and TRBJ1-2; 9 bases line up with TRBD1. With 3 bases clipped from V and 6 bases from J, the junction kept 2 bases outside the gene matches. The CDR3 spans 13 residues. From germline, CDR1 is SGHTA and CDR2 FQGTGA. CDR3 sequence: CASSFGQGNGYTF. Here the CDR3 DNA reads TGTGCCAGCAGCTTCGGACAGGGGAATGGCTACACCTTC.

This clonotype came up many times. The chain is built from TRBV12-3 or TRBV12-4 and TRBJ1-2; D gene unclear. V lost 7 bases and J lost 7, with 16 bases in between. There are 13 residues in the CDR3. CDR3 DNA: TGTGCCAGCACCCATAGGAGGTTGGGTGGCTACACCTTC. Protein product: CASTHRRLGGYTF.

In this sample, this clonotype turned up many times. V gene TRBV7-2 combines with J gene TRBJ1-1, with D perhaps matching TRBD1 (6 bases). Germline V gene lookup returns CDR1 SGHTA and CDR2 FQGNSA. The length of the CDR3 is 16 residues. V was cut by 5 bases and J by 0 bases, with 16 bases left in between. The CDR3 nucleotides read TGTGCCAGCAGCGTTCGACAGGAGCCTCTGAACACTGAAGCTTTCTTT. Amino acid sequence: CASSVRQEPLNTEAFF.

The chain is built from TRBV25-1 and TRBJ2-7; perhaps TRBD2 as D (6 bases). CDR1 is MGHDK, CDR2 SYGVNS, per germline. The CDR3 loop spans 15 amino acids. Trimming cost V 0 bases and J 7 bases, with 16 bases left between them. The CDR3 region is CASSEYGGPGREQYF. The CDR3 DNA reads TGTGCCAGCAGTGAATATGGAGGTCCTGGGAGGGAGCAGTACTTC.

This clonotype was counted ten times or more. The chain links TRBV6-1 to TRBJ2-1; 7 nucleotides match TRBD2. Germline V gene lookup returns CDR1 MNHNS and CDR2 SASEGT. V shed 6 bases and J 3 bases; nucleotides not matched to a gene: 8. There are 15 residues in the CDR3. CDR3 nucleotides: TGTGCCAGCAGCTTAATGAGCGGGAACTACAATGAGCAGTTCTTC. Translation: CASSLMSGNYNEQFF.

This clonotype was seen at least ten times. This sequence joins TRBV11-3 and TRBJ2-5; tentatively, D is TRBD1 (5 bases). CDR3 length: 14 amino acids. Trimming pared 5 bases from V and 1 base from J, leaving 11 bases between. Germline CDR1 reads SGHNT; CDR2 reads YENEEA. CDR3 sequence (DNA): TGTGCCAGCAGCGGGGCAGGGCCCCAAGAGACCCAGTACTTC. The encoded protein is CASSGAGPQETQYF.

This clonotype was recorded a few times. V and J are TRBV30 and TRBJ2-1; D uncertain. V gave up 6 bases and J gave up 0 bases, with 9 bases separating them. CDR1 is GTSNPN and CDR2 is SVGIG in the germline V gene (reference sequence). CDR3 size: 13 residues. The CDR3 coding sequence is TGTGCCTGCACCAGCCGCTCCTACAATGAGCAGTTCTTC. Its protein is CACTSRSYNEQFF.

This clonotype has at least ten counts. The CDR3 here is CASSLFSGALETQYF. The CDR3 DNA reads as TGCGCCAGCAGCCTTTTCTCAGGAGCCTTGGAGACCCAGTACTTC. The chain uses TRBV4-1 and TRBJ2-5; D gene unclear. Germline V gives CDR1 MGHRA, CDR2 YSYEKL. There are 15 residues in the CDR3. The V gene lost 4 bases and the J gene lost 5 bases, with 17 bases spanning the gap.

This clonotype was observed a handful of times. The chain joins TRBV14 to TRBJ1-6; no definite D call. Germline V gives CDR1 SGHDN, CDR2 FVKESK. The CDR3 contains 14 residues. The V end lost 3 bases, the J end lost 4 bases, and 7 bases lay between the germline ends. The CDR3 DNA reads as TGTGCCAGCAGCCATATGTCTTATAATTCACCCCTCCACTTT. Amino acid sequence: CASSHMSYNSPLHF.

Worth noting for this clonotype: A much larger clone sits a single nucleotide away, making a read error possible. This chain links TRBV6-8 with TRBJ1-2; 7 nucleotides match TRBD1. This CDR3 region has 13 residues. J lost 7 bases, V lost 5 bases, and 7 bases had no gene match. Germline CDR1 and CDR2: MNHGY and SAAAGT. The CDR3 region has the DNA TGTGCCAGCAGTGCCCCGACAGGGAGTGGCTACACCTTC. Amino acid sequence: CASSAPTGSGYTF.

This clonotype was counted a few times. The chain couples TRBV20-1 to TRBJ1-6; D is uncertain. Germline V CDR1 and CDR2: DFQATT, SNEGSKA (reference sequence). The CDR3 is 16 residues long. Trimming stripped 0 bases from V and 0 bases from J, with 9 bases between. The CDR3 bases are TGCAGTGCTAGAGATCCGGGGAGCTCCTATAATTCACCCCTCCACTTT. As protein: CSARDPGSSYNSPLHF.

This clonotype was observed a handful of times. This chain links TRBV2 with TRBJ2-5; 7 positions match TRBD2. The germline CDR1 and CDR2 sequences are SNHLY and FYNNEI. CDR3 length equals 13 residues. Trimming at V came to 10 bases and at J to 5 bases, leaving 10 bases not matched to a gene. CDR3 amino acids: CATHWGGEETQYF. CDR3 DNA: TGTGCCACCCACTGGGGGGGAGAGGAGACCCAGTACTTC.